These T cell receptor beta chains were read from a single sample in a study of early T cells in non-severe SARS-CoV-2 infection. Using its own MiXCR run on the 5' RACE reads, TCRdb lists one record per CDR3 protein. This sample has over 60,000 distinct CDR3 sequences, with around 10% found just once. This specimen consisted of whole blood, obtained at baseline. These TCRs come from an adult who was a healthcare worker with PCR-confirmed SARS-CoV-2 infection or an uninfected control (not recorded which). CDR3s include the opening cysteine and the closing phenylalanine or tryptophan. Each record gives: V gene, CDR3 protein.

V: TRBV25-1; CDR3: CATRDSLNTEAFF
V: TRBV2; CDR3: CANQQARNTEAFF
V: TRBV6-5; CDR3: CASSGGATRTGELFF
V: TRBV20-1; CDR3: CSAGTVLGSPLHF
V: TRBV3-1; CDR3: CASSPTRSPGSGGKETQYF
V: TRBV19; CDR3: CASSIGPGSLSSGANVLTF
V: TRBV7-9; CDR3: CASSLPGTNTEAFF
V: TRBV4-3; CDR3: CAGSQVDRGAGELFF
V: TRBV6-5; CDR3: CAITDGSSGNTIYF
V: TRBV19; CDR3: CASSTLRLPGSLGGSNQPQHF
V: TRBV5-8; CDR3: CASSWGDTEAFF
V: TRBV9; CDR3: CASSVEPAASYEQYF
V: TRBV7-8; CDR3: CASSLLAGGPGETQYF
V: TRBV18; CDR3: CASSPPGWAGEAFF
V: TRBV6-2/TRBV6-3; CDR3: CASRDRVLYEQYF
V: TRBV13; CDR3: CASSSRSGTYNSPLHF
V: TRBV5-4; CDR3: CASSLATSGGPETQYF
V: TRBV7-9; CDR3: CASSLGTQVNTEAFF
V: TRBV12-3/TRBV12-4; CDR3: CASSPGTGVGEQYF
V: TRBV11-3; CDR3: CASSRRTELGGELFF
V: TRBV15; CDR3: CATSRDNGGDTQYF
V: TRBV20-1; CDR3: CSVQGVGYLYEQYF
V: TRBV11-2; CDR3: CASSLGLMGYTDTQYF
V: TRBV12-3/TRBV12-4; CDR3: CASSSSPPTEAFF
V: TRBV27; CDR3: CASSPRRILSSYNEQFF
V: TRBV12-3/TRBV12-4; CDR3: CASSYHRAANTGELFF
V: TRBV10-3; CDR3: CAIRTDRAEETQYF
V: TRBV12-3/TRBV12-4; CDR3: CASSFTSGGADTQYF
V: TRBV10-3; CDR3: CAISESRSSGGNQETQYF
V: TRBV15; CDR3: CATSRDPGGSYNEQFF
V: TRBV6-2/TRBV6-3; CDR3: CASSYSNPLGTSGYNEQFF
V: TRBV7-2; CDR3: CASSLGLRGVRGETQYF
V: TRBV11-2; CDR3: CASSSNSGADTQYF
V: TRBV4-3; CDR3: CASSHLREASEKLFF
V: TRBV7-2; CDR3: CASTGIGRTEAFF
V: TRBV5-1; CDR3: CASSQTAGVMAEAFF
V: TRBV2; CDR3: CASSAFSTDTQYF
V: TRBV11-1; CDR3: CASSPGGGGVGRDTQYF
V: TRBV6-6; CDR3: CASKAGGNYGYTF
V: TRBV20-1; CDR3: CSASSSSGGRTYEQYF
V: TRBV27; CDR3: CASSLRGGPLDTGELFF
V: TRBV19; CDR3: CASSSGGGQVQYF
V: TRBV20-1; CDR3: CSAGVVNEQFF
V: TRBV6-5; CDR3: CASRDRVSTGELFF
V: TRBV11-2; CDR3: CGAGEYHEQYF
V: TRBV11-3; CDR3: CASSEGSYEQYF
V: TRBV4-3; CDR3: CASSLNGGQGVDTQYF
V: TRBV27; CDR3: CASSFSIVREQFF
V: TRBV20-1; CDR3: CSARGEGPGTTDYNEQFF
V: TRBV9; CDR3: CASSVGLDNQPQHF
V: TRBV11-2; CDR3: CASKGGPGANVLTF
V: TRBV10-3; CDR3: CAISESWPFSYEQYF
V: TRBV5-1; CDR3: CASTPFGAGESDETQYF